The T cell receptor beta chain under discussion was sequenced for a study of regulatory T cells in long-lasting Graves disease. In the study overall: More than 5 years of antithyroid drugs with positive TSH receptor antibodies defined persistent Graves' disease.

To make TCR beta libraries, researchers used iRepertoire HTBI primers and Arm-PCR of CDR3 regions. In the authors' methods: Samples jointly harbored 60 to 70 TRBV and 14 to 15 TRBJ segments. TCRdb independently ran MiXCR on the multiplex PCR reads; one entry per CDR3 protein. The V and J calls come from TCRdb's annotation, not from the publication. The sample has roughly 450,000 distinct CDR3 sequences; 20% to 30% are singletons. Time point meaning: persistent/refractory GD, antithyroid drugs over 5 years with positive TRAb. PBMC-extracted RNA yielded the TCR library. Graves' disease diagnosis relied on American Thyroid Association guidelines. The table lists this clonotype with a few counts. Its antigen is unknown. Study observations and caveats: Newly diagnosed Graves' patients exceeded persistent ones in TCR diversity.

Germline V gives CDR1 KGHDR, CDR2 SFDVKD. V lost 4 bases and J lost 0, with 7 bases in between. This CDR3 has 14 amino acids. The clonotype comes from a female donor with Graves disease. This specimen consisted of peripheral blood mononuclear cells (PBMCs), obtained when the disease was refractory, from a patient treated with antithyroid drugs. V gene TRBV24-1 combines with J gene TRBJ2-3; D is perhaps TRBD1 (5 bases). The CDR3: CATSEGRSTDTQYF. The CDR3 bases are TGTGCCACCAGTGAGGGGCGTAGCACAGATACGCAGTATTTT.